This TCR beta chain is drawn from a study of cytomegalovirus exposure and HLA in healthy donors. General study results and limits: Specificity of a few CMV-associated chains for CMV antigens was verified in vitro. Later examination showed HLA-associated TCR beta chains had greater clonal expansion than equally common others.

The PCR employed 60 Vbeta primers together with 13 Jbeta primers. The assay was immunoSEQ multiplex PCR, and TCRdb's table has in-frame clones only and misses some. The sample yields more than 250,000 clones, roughly 90% seen once. Germline V gives CDR1 SGHVS, CDR2 FQNEAQ. With 5 bases removed from V and 4 bases from J, the gap between germline ends came to 6 bases. The CDR3 has 11 residues. This clone was seen a handful of times. Its antigen is unknown. The sample comprised PBMCs. This clonotype was obtained from a woman in her late teens or twenties in good health and CMV-seronegative. This rearrangement joins TRBV7-8 to TRBJ2-7; D is unresolved. The CDR3 here is CASSPSYEQYF. The CDR3 DNA reads as TGTGCCAGCAGCCCGAGTTACGAGCAGTACTTC.